Listed here are 24 T cell receptor beta chains from one sample, sequenced in a study of shared clonotypes between healthy human individuals. Method: immunoSEQ multiplex PCR; TCRdb's copy keeps in-frame clones and lacks some. The sample lists about 470,000 clones; around 75% were seen once. Material: PBMCs. These receptors originate from a woman aged 35 to 49 in good health. Some clones in this sample may be carry-over from other donors' samples.

V gene TRBV29-1 combines with J gene TRBJ2-5, with D perhaps TRBD2 (5 bases). The CDR3 is made up of 11 amino acids. Looked up from germline, CDR1 is SQVTM and CDR2 is ANQGSEA. V was shortened by 2 bases and J by 11 bases, with 12 bases between the two germline ends. The CDR3: CSVERGAEQYF. CDR3 sequence (DNA): TGCAGCGTTGAACGAGGAGCGGAGCAGTACTTC. The entire variable domain, with the rest obtained from reference TRBV29-1 and TRBJ2-5, is as follows: SAVISQKPSRDICQRGTSLTIQCQVDSQVTMMFWYRQQPGQSLTLIATANQGSEATYESGFVIDKFPISRPNLTFSTLTVSNMSPEDSSIYLCSVERGAEQYFGPGTRLLVL.

This clone came up once. The chain couples TRBV7-2 to TRBJ2-1; tentatively, D is TRBD1 or TRBD2 (6 bases each). CDR3 length: 14 residues. Per germline, CDR1 SGHTA and CDR2 FQGNSA. Trimming left V 3 bases short and J 10 bases short, with 16 bases between. The CDR3 sequence: CASSLGRGLREQFF. CDR3 nucleotide sequence: TGTGCCAGCAGCTTGGGCAGGGGACTGCGGGAGCAGTTCTTC.

The chain joins TRBV27 to TRBJ1-5; possibly TRBD1 for D (5 bases). V was cut by 4 bases and J by 0 bases, with 7 bases left in between. The CDR3 extends over 14 amino acids. Per the germline V gene, CDR1 is MNHEY and CDR2 is SMNVEV (reference sequence). This chain's CDR3 is CASSSDSSNQPQHF. Written as DNA, the CDR3 is TGTGCCAGCAGTTCTGACAGTAGCAATCAGCCCCAGCATTTT.

V usage is TRBV19 and J usage is TRBJ2-1, with 8 bases identical to TRBD1. Germline lookup yields CDR1 LNHDA and CDR2 SQIVND (reference sequence). With 5 bases clipped from V and 5 bases from J, the junction kept 5 bases outside the gene matches. CDR3 length equals 14 residues. The CDR3 region has the DNA TGTGCCAGTAGTGTACAGGGGGGTAACAATGAGCAGTTCTTC. Residues: CASSVQGGNNEQFF.

The rearrangement links TRBV6-5 to TRBJ1-1, with TRBD1 matching 8 bases. Germline loops: CDR1 MNHEY, CDR2 SVGAGI. V was clipped by 5 bases and J by 7 bases; unmatched bases: 6. CDR3 length: 13 amino acids. CDR3 coding DNA: TGTGCCAGCAGTCCATGGACAGGGCGTGAAGCTTTCTTT. It translates to CASSPWTGREAFF.

The genes are TRBV9 and TRBJ2-1; 7 bases are shared with TRBD2. The CDR3 has 16 amino acids. Germline trimming cut 0 bases from V and 3 bases from J; bases unmatched to any gene: 6. Germline lookup yields CDR1 SGDLS and CDR2 YYNGEE. DNA for the CDR3: TGTGCCAGCAGCGTAGTTCGGTCTAGCGGCTACAATGAGCAGTTCTTC. This codes for CASSVVRSSGYNEQFF.

This clone was counted between two and nine times. The chain joins TRBV4-2 to TRBJ2-3; 10 bases line up with TRBD2. This CDR3 region has 15 residues. CDR1 is LGHNA, CDR2 YNFKEQ, per germline. With 1 base clipped from V and 4 bases from J, the junction kept 2 bases outside the gene matches. CDR3 sequence: CASSQALAGADTQYF. CDR3 sequence (DNA): TGTGCCAGCAGCCAAGCCCTAGCGGGAGCAGATACGCAGTATTTT.

In this sample, this clone turned up a few times. This sample also contains other DNA sequences that code for the same CDR3. V usage is TRBV6-4 and J usage is TRBJ2-3; 7 nucleotides line up with TRBD2. CDR1 MRHNA and CDR2 SNTAGT come from the germline V gene. The CDR3 sequence is 14 residues long. After removal of 6 bases from V and 2 bases from J, the junction contained 5 bases not matched to a gene. CDR3 bases: TGTGCCAGCAGCGAGGGGAGGGACACAGATACGCAGTATTTT. Its protein is CASSEGRDTDTQYF.

The J gene is TRBJ1-3, the V gene TRBV10-3; D gene uncertain. The CDR3 covers 16 residues. The V gene lost 4 bases and the J gene lost 0 bases, with 13 bases spanning the gap. Germline V lookup: CDR1 ENHRY, CDR2 SYGVKD. CDR3 protein: CAISASRPDSGNTIYF. The CDR3 nucleotides read TGTGCCATCAGTGCGTCCCGACCAGACTCTGGAAACACCATATATTTT.

The chain recombines TRBV25-1 with TRBJ1-3; D might be TRBD1 (5 bases). Germline CDR1 is MGHDK and CDR2 is SYGVNS. The CDR3 is 15 residues long. The V and J ends lost 6 bases and 0 bases respectively, with 12 bases between them. CDR3 nucleotides: TGTGCCAGCAGGGAAGGACAAACCTCTGGAAACACCATATATTTT. This sequence encodes CASREGQTSGNTIYF. Full variable domain (missing parts from reference TRBV25-1 and TRBJ1-3): EADIYQTPRYLVIGTGKKITLECSQTMGHDKMYWYQQDPGMELHLIHYSYGVNSTEKGDLSSESTVSRIRTEHFPLTLESARPSHTSQYLCASREGQTSGNTIYFGEGSWLTVV.

The chain couples TRBV6-6 to TRBJ2-7; TRBD2 is a possible D gene (6 bases). Trimming took off 0 bases at V and 2 bases at J, with 8 bases between the two ends. Looked up from germline, CDR1 is MNHNY and CDR2 is SVGAGI (reference sequence). There are 14 residues in the CDR3. Here the CDR3 DNA reads TGTGCCAGCAGTTACTCCGGGAGTACCTACGAGCAGTACTTC. This gives the protein CASSYSGSTYEQYF.

The CDR3 bases are TGTGCCAGCAGCCGGGGCTCGAACACCGGGGAGCTGTTTTTT. Translation gives CASSRGSNTGELFF. V gene TRBV14 combines with J gene TRBJ2-2, with a tentative D call TRBD1 (5 bases). From germline, CDR1 is SGHDN and CDR2 FVKESK. Trimming cost V 4 bases and J 0 bases, with 6 bases left between them. CDR3 length: 14 amino acids.

The chain combines TRBV11-2 with TRBJ2-7, with D possibly TRBD1 on 5 matching bases. The ends were cut back, 1 base at V and 0 bases at J, with 16 bases in the middle. Germline V CDR1 and CDR2: SGHAT, FQNNGV. CDR3 size: 17 residues. Written as DNA, the CDR3 is TGTGCCAGCAGCTTAGTCTCCCCAGGGTCGCTCTCCTACGAGCAGTACTTC. Amino acid sequence: CASSLVSPGSLSYEQYF.

The CDR3 region is CASSLGPGGNQPQHF. The DNA of the CDR3 is TGCGCCAGCAGCTTGGGGCCCGGAGGCAATCAGCCCCAGCATTTT. The chain uses TRBV5-1 and TRBJ1-5; D unclear. CDR1 and CDR2 from the germline V gene are SGHRS and YFSETQ. The CDR3 length is 15 residues. V was trimmed by 0 bases and J by 2 bases, leaving 9 bases between them.

The rearrangement links TRBV5-4 to TRBJ2-1; D tentatively reads TRBD1 or TRBD2 (5 bases each). Germline loops: CDR1 SGHNT, CDR2 YYREEE (reference sequence). The germline V and J ends were trimmed by 2 bases and 0 bases, with 9 bases remaining between them. This CDR3 comprises 15 residues. The CDR3 DNA reads TGTGCCAGCAGCTTAAAGGGGAGCTCCTACAATGAGCAGTTCTTC. This codes for CASSLKGSSYNEQFF. The whole variable domain, remainder taken from reference TRBV5-4 and TRBJ2-1, is ETGVTQSPTHLIKTRGQQVTLRCSSQSGHNTVSWYQQALGQGPQFIFQYYREEENGRGNFPPRFSGLQFPNYSSELNVNALELDDSALYLCASSLKGSSYNEQFFGPGTRLTVL.

This chain links TRBV19 with TRBJ1-2; D not resolved. The CDR3 sequence is 14 residues long. The V end was cut by 3 bases, the J end by 2 bases, with 10 bases between. The germline CDR1 and CDR2 sequences are LNHDA and SQIVND (reference sequence). The CDR3 loop is CASSIGFGNYGYTF. Written as DNA, the CDR3 is TGTGCCAGTAGTATCGGTTTTGGGAACTATGGCTACACCTTC.

The V gene is TRBV7-2, the J gene TRBJ2-1, with TRBD2 identical over 10 bases. Germline assignment: CDR1 SGHTA and CDR2 FQGNSA. The CDR3 is 16 amino acids. J gave up 1 base and V 6 bases, and 6 bases lay outside the gene matches. CDR3 sequence: CASRSKTSGSYNEQFF. The CDR3, as DNA: TGTGCCAGCAGAAGTAAGACTAGCGGGTCCTACAATGAGCAGTTCTTC.

The V call is TRBV6-6, the J call TRBJ1-2; the D gene is possibly TRBD1 (5 bases). The V end was cut by 6 bases, the J end by 8 bases, with 10 bases between. Per germline, CDR1 MNHNY and CDR2 SVGAGI (reference sequence). The CDR3 runs to 11 residues. Here the CDR3 DNA reads TGTGCCAGCAGCGGACAAAGGGGCTACACCTTC. This sequence encodes CASSGQRGYTF.

The V and J genes are TRBV30 and TRBJ2-2; D unresolved. Germline V CDR1 and CDR2: GTSNPN, SVGIG (reference sequence). The CDR3 spans 13 residues. V lost 3 bases and J 1 base, leaving 6 bases between the germline ends. The CDR3 nucleotides are TGTGCCTGGAGGGCAGAGAACACCGGGGAGCTGTTTTTT. Translating it yields CAWRAENTGELFF.

V usage is TRBV28 and J usage is TRBJ2-3; D is possibly TRBD1 (6 bases). The CDR3 is made up of 13 amino acids. CDR1 and CDR2 from the germline V gene are MDHEN and SYDVKM. Trimming removed 6 bases at V and 1 base at J, with 8 bases between. The CDR3 spells CASRQGGTDTQYF. The CDR3 DNA sequence: TGTGCCAGCAGACAGGGAGGCACAGATACGCAGTATTTT.

The V gene is TRBV28, the J gene TRBJ2-7; TRBD1 is a possible D gene (5 bases). The CDR3 is 14 residues long. Germline CDR1 is MDHEN and CDR2 is SYDVKM. The V gene lost 1 base and the J gene lost 4 bases, with 11 bases spanning the gap. CDR3 sequence: CASSLFPRAYEQYF. The DNA for the CDR3 is TGTGCCAGCAGTTTATTCCCCAGGGCATACGAGCAGTACTTC.

This chain uses TRBV28 with TRBJ2-1; the match to TRBD2 covers 12 bases. V lost 5 bases and J lost 5; bases outside the gene matches: 4. CDR3 length: 15 residues. The germline CDR1 and CDR2 sequences are MDHEN and SYDVKM. CDR3 DNA sequence: TGTGCCAGCAGTGTGCTAGCGGGAGGGGACAATGAGCAGTTCTTC. Residues: CASSVLAGGDNEQFF. Using reference TRBV28 and TRBJ2-1 for the parts outside the CDR3, the full variable domain is DVKVTQSSRYLVKRTGEKVFLECVQDMDHENMFWYRQDPGLGLRLIYFSYDVKMKEKGDIPEGYSVSREKKERFSLILESASTNQTSMYLCASSVLAGGDNEQFFGPGTRLTVL.

The chain joins TRBV28 to TRBJ1-5; the D is unclear. CDR3 size: 13 residues. Germline CDR1 reads MDHEN; CDR2 reads SYDVKM. V was pared by 8 bases and J by 7 bases, with 15 bases between. The CDR3 DNA sequence: TGTGCCAGCTCGAACGGAGTACGGCAGCCCCAGCATTTT. Amino acid sequence: CASSNGVRQPQHF.

This chain links TRBV7-2 with TRBJ1-2, with 12 nucleotides matching TRBD1. Per the germline V gene, CDR1 is SGHTA and CDR2 is FQGNSA. V trimming: 0 bases; J trimming: 4 bases; junction bases outside the gene matches: 6. This CDR3 has 17 amino acids. The CDR3 protein is CASSLAIGTGGGYGYTF. CDR3 nucleotides: TGTGCCAGCAGCTTAGCGATAGGGACAGGGGGCGGCTATGGCTACACCTTC.